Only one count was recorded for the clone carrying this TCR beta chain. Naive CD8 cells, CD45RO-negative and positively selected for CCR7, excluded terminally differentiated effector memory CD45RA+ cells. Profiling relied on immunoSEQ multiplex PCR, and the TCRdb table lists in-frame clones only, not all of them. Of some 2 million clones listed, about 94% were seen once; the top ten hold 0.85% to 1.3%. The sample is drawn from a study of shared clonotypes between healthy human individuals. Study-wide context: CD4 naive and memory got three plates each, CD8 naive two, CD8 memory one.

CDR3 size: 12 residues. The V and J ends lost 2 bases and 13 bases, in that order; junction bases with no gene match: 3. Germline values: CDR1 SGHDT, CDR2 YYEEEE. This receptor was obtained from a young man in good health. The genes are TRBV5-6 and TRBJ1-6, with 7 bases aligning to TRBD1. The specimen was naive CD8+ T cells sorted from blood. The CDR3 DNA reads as TGTGCCAGCAGCTTTCCCAGGGGGCCCCTCCACTTT. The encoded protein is CASSFPRGPLHF.